Included here is one T cell receptor beta chain sequence, with context. Antigen specificity is unknown. The sample originates from a study of T cell repertoires in cytomegalovirus infection. The overall study: The authors used CMV epitopes that were HLA-C-restricted (recently identified) and HLA-B-restricted (well studied). Evidence of both CMV infection and a matching HLA type came from public TCR beta signatures.

CDR3 length: 19 residues. V dropped 2 bases and J dropped 0; count of bases not matched to a gene: 10. Germline loops: CDR1 LNHNV, CDR2 YYDKDF (reference sequence). General study points: People with CMV and the relevant HLA were identified by cumulative public TCR beta family frequency. Dominating the ex vivo response were TCR beta clonotypes that were CMV-specific and HLA-C-restricted.

TCRdb reprocessed the reads with MiXCR, giving one entry per CDR3 protein. This sample carries about 35,000 distinct CDR3 sequences, less than 60% of them seen once, and the ten largest clones take 75% to 95%. The TCR originated in a human donor in good health (CMV status not recorded). Some clones in this sample may be carry-over from other donors' samples. This chain connects TRBV15 to TRBJ2-3, with 11 nucleotides matching TRBD2. The sample consisted of CD8+ T cells from cultured PBMCs, taken from culture after CMV antigen stimulation. The CDR3 sequence: CATSRSLAGDPSSTDTQYF. The CDR3 nucleotides read TGTGCCACCAGCAGATCACTAGCGGGGGATCCTTCTAGCACAGATACGCAGTATTTT. The whole variable domain, remainder taken from reference TRBV15 and TRBJ2-3, is DAMVIQNPRYQVTQFGKPVTLSCSQTLNHNVMYWYQQKSSQAPKLLFHYYDKDFNNEADTPDNFQSRRPNTSFCFLDIRSPGLGDTAMYLCATSRSLAGDPSSTDTQYFGPGTRLTVL.